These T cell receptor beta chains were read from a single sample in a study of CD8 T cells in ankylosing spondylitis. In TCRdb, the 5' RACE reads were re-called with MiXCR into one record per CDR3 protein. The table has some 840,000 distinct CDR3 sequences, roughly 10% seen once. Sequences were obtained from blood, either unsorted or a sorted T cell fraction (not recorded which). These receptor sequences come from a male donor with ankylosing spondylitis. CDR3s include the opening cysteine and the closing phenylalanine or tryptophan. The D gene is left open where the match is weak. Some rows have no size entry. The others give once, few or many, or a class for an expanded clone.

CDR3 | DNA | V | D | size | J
CAWSAAVGYTF | TGTGCCTGGAGTGCGGCGGTTGGCTACACCTTC | TRBV30 | . | few | TRBJ1-2
CATSDPGRGESEQYF | TGTGCCACCAGTGATCCCGGGAGGGGCGAAAGCGAGCAGTACTTC | TRBV24-1 | TRBD2 | . | TRBJ2-7
CASSRQGPYEQYF | TGTGCCAGCAGCCGACAGGGTCCCTACGAGCAGTACTTC | TRBV4-2 | TRBD1 | many | TRBJ2-7
CASSAGVHGYTF | TGTGCCAGCAGCGCAGGGGTCCATGGCTACACCTTC | TRBV7-9 | . | few | TRBJ1-2
CSAIDSNSGNTIYF | TGCAGTGCCATAGACTCGAACTCTGGAAACACCATATATTTT | TRBV20-1 | . | . | TRBJ1-3
CATSRDGHEQYF | TGTGCCACCAGCAGAGATGGCCACGAGCAGTACTTC | TRBV15 | . | few | TRBJ2-7
CSVEEMRAQETQYF | TGCAGCGTTGAAGAGATGAGGGCACAAGAGACCCAGTACTTC | TRBV29-1 | . | few | TRBJ2-5
CASSLVGSSGSYNEQFF | TGTGCCAGCAGCTTGGTTGGGTCTAGCGGGAGTTACAATGAGCAGTTCTTC | TRBV5-5 | TRBD2 | many | TRBJ2-1
CASSLVPGQGNGYTF | TGCGCCAGCAGCTTGGTTCCGGGACAGGGGAACGGCTACACCTTC | TRBV5-1 | TRBD1 | . | TRBJ1-2
CSGSGSGNTEAFF | TGCAGTGGATCGGGCAGTGGGAACACTGAAGCTTTCTTT | TRBV20-1 | . | . | TRBJ1-1
CAIGGVSNWYQETQYF | TGTGCCATCGGGGGGGTATCCAATTGGTACCAAGAGACCCAGTACTTC | TRBV10-3 | TRBD2 | many | TRBJ2-5
CASSLAGYGDEQYF | TGTGCCAGCAGCTTAGCCGGGTACGGCGACGAGCAGTACTTC | TRBV7-9 | . | . | TRBJ2-7
CASRLRTGGIGYTF | TGTGCCAGCAGGCTAAGGACAGGGGGGATCGGCTACACCTTC | TRBV28 | TRBD1 | few | TRBJ1-2
CASSPPLGSRSRDTQYF | TGTGCCAGCAGCCCCCCCCTGGGAAGCAGGTCGAGAGATACGCAGTATTTT | TRBV7-9 | . | . | TRBJ2-3
CASSQTRRNIQYF | TGTGCCAGCAGCCAGACGCGGAGAAACATTCAGTACTTC | TRBV3-1 | . | few | TRBJ2-4
CASGVDLSTDTQYF | TGTGCCAGTGGGGTTGATTTGAGCACAGATACGCAGTATTTT | TRBV19 | . | few | TRBJ2-3
CASSGDHEQYF | TGTGCCAGCTCCGGGGACCACGAGCAGTACTTC | TRBV6-6 | . | . | TRBJ2-7
CASRGTGARETQYF | TGTGCCAGCAGAGGGACAGGGGCCCGAGAGACCCAGTACTTC | TRBV6-1 | TRBD1 | . | TRBJ2-5
CASRFVGGRETQYF | TGTGCCAGCAGATTCGTGGGCGGGAGAGAGACCCAGTACTTC | TRBV6-1 | TRBD2 | few | TRBJ2-5
CSATRPVAYEQYF | TGCAGTGCTACTCGACCTGTCGCCTACGAGCAGTACTTC | TRBV20-1 | . | few | TRBJ2-7